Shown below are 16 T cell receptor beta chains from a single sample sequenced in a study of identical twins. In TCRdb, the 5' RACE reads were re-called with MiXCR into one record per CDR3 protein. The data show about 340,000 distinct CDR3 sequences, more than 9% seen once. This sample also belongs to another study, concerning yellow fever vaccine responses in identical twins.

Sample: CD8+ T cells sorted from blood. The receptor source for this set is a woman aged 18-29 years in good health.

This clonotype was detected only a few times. The CDR3, as DNA: TGTGCCAGCAGTTTGGCTAGCGGGACGTACCAAGAGACCCAGTACTTC. Translation: CASSLASGTYQETQYF. This chain connects TRBV28 to TRBJ2-5; 9 bases agree with TRBD2. This CDR3 has 16 amino acids. CDR1 is MDHEN and CDR2 is SYDVKM in the germline V gene. With V trimmed by 3 bases and J by 0 bases, 5 bases remained unmatched.

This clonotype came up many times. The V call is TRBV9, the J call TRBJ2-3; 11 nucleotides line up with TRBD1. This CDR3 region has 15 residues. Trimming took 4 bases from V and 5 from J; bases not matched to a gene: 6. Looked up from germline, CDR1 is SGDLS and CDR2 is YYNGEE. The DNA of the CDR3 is TGTGCCAGCAGCACCCGGACAGGGGGCGTAGATACGCAGTATTTT. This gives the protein CASSTRTGGVDTQYF. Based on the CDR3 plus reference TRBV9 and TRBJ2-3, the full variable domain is DSGVTQTPKHLITATGQRVTLRCSPRSGDLSVYWYQQSLDQGLQFLIQYYNGEERAKGNILERFSAQQFPDLHSELNLSSLELGDSALYFCASSTRTGGVDTQYFGPGTRLTVL.

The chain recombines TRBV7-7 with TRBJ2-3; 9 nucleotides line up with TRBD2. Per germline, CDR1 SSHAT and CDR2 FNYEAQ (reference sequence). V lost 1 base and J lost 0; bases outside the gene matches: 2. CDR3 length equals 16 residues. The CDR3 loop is CASSLEAGGSTDTQYF. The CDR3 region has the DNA TGTGCCAGCAGCTTAGAAGCGGGAGGAAGCACAGATACGCAGTATTTT.

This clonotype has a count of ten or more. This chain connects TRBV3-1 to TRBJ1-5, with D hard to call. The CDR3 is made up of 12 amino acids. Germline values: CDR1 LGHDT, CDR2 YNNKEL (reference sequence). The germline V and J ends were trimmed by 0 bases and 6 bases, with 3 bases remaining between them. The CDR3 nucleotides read TGTGCCAGCAGCCAAGAAGGTCAGCCCCAGCATTTT. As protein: CASSQEGQPQHF.

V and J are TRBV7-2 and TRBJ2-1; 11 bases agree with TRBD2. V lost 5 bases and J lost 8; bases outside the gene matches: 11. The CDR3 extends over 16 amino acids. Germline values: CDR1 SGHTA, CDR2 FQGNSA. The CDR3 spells CASSTLSGGAGHEQFF. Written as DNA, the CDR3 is TGTGCCAGCAGCACACTTAGCGGGGGGGCGGGCCATGAGCAGTTCTTC.

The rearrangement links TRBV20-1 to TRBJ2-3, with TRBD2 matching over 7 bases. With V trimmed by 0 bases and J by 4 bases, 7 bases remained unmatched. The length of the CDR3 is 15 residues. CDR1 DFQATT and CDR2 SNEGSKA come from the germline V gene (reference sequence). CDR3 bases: TGCAGTGCTAGAGATCACCAGCGGGGTTCAGATACGCAGTATTTT. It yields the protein CSARDHQRGSDTQYF.

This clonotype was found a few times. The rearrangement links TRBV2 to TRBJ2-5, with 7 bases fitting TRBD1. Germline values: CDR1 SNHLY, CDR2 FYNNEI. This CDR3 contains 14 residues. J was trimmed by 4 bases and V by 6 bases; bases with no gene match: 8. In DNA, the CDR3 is TGTGCCAGCAGAGAGGGGGCAATGCGAGAGACCCAGTACTTC. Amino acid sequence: CASREGAMRETQYF.

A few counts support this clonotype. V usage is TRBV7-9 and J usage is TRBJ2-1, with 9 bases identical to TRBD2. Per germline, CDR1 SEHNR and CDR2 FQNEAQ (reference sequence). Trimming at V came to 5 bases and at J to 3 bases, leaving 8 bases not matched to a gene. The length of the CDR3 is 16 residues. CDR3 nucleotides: TGTGCCAGCAGCGGAGGCGGGAGGGCCGTCTACAATGAGCAGTTCTTC. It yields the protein CASSGGGRAVYNEQFF. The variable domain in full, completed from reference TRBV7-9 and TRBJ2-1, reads DTGVSQNPRHKITKRGQNVTFRCDPISEHNRLYWYRQTLGQGPEFLTYFQNEAQLEKSRLLSDRFSAERPKGSFSTLEIQRTEQGDSAMYLCASSGGGRAVYNEQFFGPGTRLTVL.

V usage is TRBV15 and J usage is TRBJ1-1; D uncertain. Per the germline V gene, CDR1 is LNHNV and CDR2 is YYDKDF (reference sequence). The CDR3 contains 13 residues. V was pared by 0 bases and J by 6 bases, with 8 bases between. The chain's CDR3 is CATSREGLAEAFF. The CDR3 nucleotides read TGTGCCACCAGCAGAGAGGGTCTAGCTGAAGCTTTCTTT.

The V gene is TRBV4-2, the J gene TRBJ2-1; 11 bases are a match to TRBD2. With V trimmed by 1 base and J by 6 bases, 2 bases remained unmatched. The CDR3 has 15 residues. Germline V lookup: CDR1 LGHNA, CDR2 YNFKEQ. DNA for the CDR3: TGTGCCAGCAGCCAAGTAGCGGGGGGGGCCAATGAGCAGTTCTTC. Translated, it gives CASSQVAGGANEQFF.

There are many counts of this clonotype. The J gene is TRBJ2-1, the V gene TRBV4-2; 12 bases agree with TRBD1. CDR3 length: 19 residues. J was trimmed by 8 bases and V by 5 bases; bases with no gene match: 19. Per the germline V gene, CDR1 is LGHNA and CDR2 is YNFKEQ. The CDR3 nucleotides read TGTGCCAGCAGCGACGAAGATATGACCGGGACAGGGGGCATGTATGAGCAGTTCTTC. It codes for CASSDEDMTGTGGMYEQFF.

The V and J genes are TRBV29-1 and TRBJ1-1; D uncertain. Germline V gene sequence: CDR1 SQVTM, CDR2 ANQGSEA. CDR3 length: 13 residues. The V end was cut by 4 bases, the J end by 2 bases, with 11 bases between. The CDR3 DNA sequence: TGCAGCGTTGTAAGCACATCCAACACTGAAGCTTTCTTT. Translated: CSVVSTSNTEAFF.

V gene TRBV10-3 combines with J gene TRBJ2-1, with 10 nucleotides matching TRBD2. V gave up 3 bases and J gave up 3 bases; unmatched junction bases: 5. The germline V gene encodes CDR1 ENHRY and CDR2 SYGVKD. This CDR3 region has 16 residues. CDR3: CAISEPAGGFYNEQFF. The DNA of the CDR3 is TGTGCCATCAGTGAACCAGCGGGAGGGTTCTACAATGAGCAGTTCTTC.

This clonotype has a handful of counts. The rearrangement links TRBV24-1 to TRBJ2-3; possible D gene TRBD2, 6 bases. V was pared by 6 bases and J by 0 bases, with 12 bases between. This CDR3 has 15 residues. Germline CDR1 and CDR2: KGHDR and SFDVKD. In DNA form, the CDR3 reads TGTGCCACCAGTCACGGGGACTTCAGCACAGATACGCAGTATTTT. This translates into CATSHGDFSTDTQYF.

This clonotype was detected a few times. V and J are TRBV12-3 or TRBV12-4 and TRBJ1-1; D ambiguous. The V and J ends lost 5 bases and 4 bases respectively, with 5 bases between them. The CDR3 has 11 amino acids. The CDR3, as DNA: TGTGCCAGCAGTATGTCCACTGAAGCTTTCTTT. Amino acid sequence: CASSMSTEAFF.

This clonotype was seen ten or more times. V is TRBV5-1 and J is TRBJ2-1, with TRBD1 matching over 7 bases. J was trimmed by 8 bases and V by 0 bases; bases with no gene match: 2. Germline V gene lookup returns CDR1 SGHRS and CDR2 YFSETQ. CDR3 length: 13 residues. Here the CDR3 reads CASSLGQGDEQFF. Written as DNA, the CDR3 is TGCGCCAGCAGCTTGGGGCAGGGGGATGAGCAGTTCTTC. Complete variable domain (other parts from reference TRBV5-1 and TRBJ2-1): KAGVTQTPRYLIKTRGQQVTLSCSPISGHRSVSWYQQTPGQGLQFLFEYFSETQRNKGNFPGRFSGRQFSNSRSEMNVSTLELGDSALYLCASSLGQGDEQFFGPGTRLTVL.